The 17 T cell receptor beta chains below come from one sample, sequenced in a study of cytomegalovirus exposure and HLA in healthy donors. The PCR ran on 60 Vbeta and 13 Jbeta primers. TCRdb's table, derived via immunoSEQ multiplex PCR, lists solely in-frame clones and lacks some. Among over 110,000 clones listed, roughly 80% were seen once. The specimen was PBMCs. Source of these receptors: a woman aged 45-65 years in good health and CMV-seropositive.

The gene calls are TRBV2 and TRBJ2-7; 8 positions agree with TRBD1. The ends lost 5 bases at V and 6 bases at J; junction bases unmatched: 9. Per the germline V gene, CDR1 is SNHLY and CDR2 is FYNNEI. The CDR3 is 14 amino acids. The CDR3 DNA reads as TGTGCCAGCAGTTTGGACAGGGCCAAGAGCGAGCAGTACTTC. Amino acids: CASSLDRAKSEQYF. The whole variable domain, filled in from reference TRBV2 and TRBJ2-7, reads EPEVTQTPSHQVTQMGQEVILRCVPISNHLYFYWYRQILGQKVEFLVSFYNNEISEKSEIFDDQFSVERPDGSNFTLKIRSTKLEDSAMYFCASSLDRAKSEQYFGPGTRLTVT.

This chain connects TRBV7-3 to TRBJ2-5; D is perhaps TRBD1 (5 bases). Germline CDR1 is SGHTA and CDR2 is FQGTGA. This CDR3 spans 13 amino acids. The V gene lost 5 bases and the J gene lost 5 bases, with 12 bases spanning the gap. DNA of the CDR3: TGTGCCAGCAGCCAGACAGCCGTGGAGACCCAGTACTTC. This encodes CASSQTAVETQYF.

The chain is built from TRBV5-1 and TRBJ1-4; D gene uncertain. V lost 4 bases to trimming and J lost 5 bases, with 12 bases between them. The germline V gene encodes CDR1 SGHRS and CDR2 YFSETQ. The CDR3 is made up of 14 amino acids. The CDR3 reads CASSPMVANEKLFF. As DNA, the CDR3 is TGCGCCAGCAGCCCTATGGTAGCGAATGAAAAACTGTTTTTT.

The chain links TRBV5-1 to TRBJ1-1, with 8 bases that match TRBD1. CDR3 length equals 13 residues. The V gene's germline CDR1 is SGHRS and CDR2 YFSETQ. V trimming: 5 bases; J trimming: 11 bases; junction bases outside the gene matches: 11. The CDR3 DNA reads as TGCGCCAGCAGTGGACAGGGTACGACCGTGGCTTTCTTT. This sequence encodes CASSGQGTTVAFF.

The V and J genes are TRBV11-2 and TRBJ1-3; possibly TRBD1 for D (6 bases). The CDR3 runs 16 residues. Looked up from germline, CDR1 is SGHAT and CDR2 is FQNNGV. V lost 4 bases to trimming and J lost 6 bases, with 19 bases between them. The CDR3 DNA follows: TGTGCCAGCAGCTCCGAACACAGGGCCGGGGAAAACACCATATATTTT. Its protein is CASSSEHRAGENTIYF.

V is TRBV16 and J is TRBJ2-7; TRBD2 is a possible D gene (5 bases). The germline V and J ends were trimmed by 5 bases and 0 bases, with 11 bases remaining between them. Germline V gene data show CDR1 as KGHSY and CDR2 as FQNENV. The CDR3 totals 14 residues. CDR3 nucleotides: TGTGCCAGCAGCAGGACTGCCTACTCCTACGAGCAGTACTTC. Residues: CASSRTAYSYEQYF.

The chain links TRBV11-2 to TRBJ1-3; D is ambiguous. The CDR3 is made up of 12 amino acids. Trimming left V 0 bases short and J 5 bases short, with 2 bases between. From germline, CDR1 is SGHAT and CDR2 FQNNGV. CDR3 residues: CASSLDRNTIYF. The CDR3 nucleotides read TGTGCCAGCAGCTTAGATAGAAACACCATATATTTT.

This clone was counted a few times. DNA of the CDR3: TGCAGCGTTGAAGAAGACCAGGGGGCGGGTTATGGCTACACCTTC. Residues: CSVEEDQGAGYGYTF. The chain employs TRBV29-1 and TRBJ1-2; 8 positions agree with TRBD1. Trimming at V came to 0 bases and at J to 5 bases, leaving 8 bases not matched to a gene. This CDR3 spans 15 amino acids. Germline assignment: CDR1 SQVTM and CDR2 ANQGSEA.

The CDR3 protein is CASSLASGYNEQFF. The CDR3 coding sequence is TGCGCCAGCAGCTTGGCTAGCGGATACAATGAGCAGTTCTTC. This sequence joins TRBV5-1 and TRBJ2-1, with 7 nucleotides matching TRBD2. There are 14 residues in the CDR3. Trimming removed 0 bases from V and 4 bases from J; junction bases left unmatched: 1. Looked up from germline, CDR1 is SGHRS and CDR2 is YFSETQ.

This chain links TRBV6-6 with TRBJ1-2; D is ambiguous. V dropped 5 bases and J dropped 4 bases, with 11 bases sitting between them. The CDR3 covers 13 residues. Germline CDR1 reads MNHNY; CDR2 reads SVGAGI (reference sequence). CDR3 residues: CASSTDGLYGYTF. The CDR3 DNA sequence: TGTGCCAGCAGTACGGACGGACTCTATGGCTACACCTTC.

This chain links TRBV11-2 with TRBJ2-1; TRBD1 might be the D (6 bases). The CDR3 covers 14 residues. V shed 5 bases and J shed 7 bases, with 15 bases lying between them. Germline CDR1 is SGHAT and CDR2 is FQNNGV. The CDR3, as DNA: TGTGCCAGCAGCCCCGGGACAAGAGCTAATGAGCAGTTCTTC. It codes for CASSPGTRANEQFF. Combining the CDR3 with reference TRBV11-2 and TRBJ2-1 gives the whole variable domain EAGVAQSPRYKIIEKRQSVAFWCNPISGHATLYWYQQILGQGPKLLIQFQNNGVVDDSQLPKDRFSAERLKGVDSTLKIQPAKLEDSAVYLCASSPGTRANEQFFGPGTRLTVL.

The chain combines TRBV2 with TRBJ1-5; 8 nucleotides agree with TRBD1. Germline trimming cut 6 bases from V and 2 bases from J; bases unmatched to any gene: 3. CDR3 size: 14 residues. The germline V gene has CDR1 SNHLY and CDR2 FYNNEI. CDR3 nucleotide sequence: TGTGCCAGCAGGGGGACAGGTGGCAATCAGCCCCAGCATTTT. It encodes CASRGTGGNQPQHF.

The J gene is TRBJ2-4, the V gene TRBV4-3, with TRBD1 matching 7 bases. Germline V CDR1 and CDR2: LGHNA, YSLEER. V was pared by 1 base and J by 5 bases, with 5 bases of the junction left unmatched. The CDR3 has 15 residues. DNA of the CDR3: TGCGCCAGCAGCCAAGGACAGGGAAACCAAAACATTCAGTACTTC. Encoded protein: CASSQGQGNQNIQYF.

This sequence joins TRBV28 and TRBJ1-2; D is possibly TRBD1 (6 bases). This CDR3 is built from 11 residues. CDR1 is MDHEN and CDR2 is SYDVKM in the germline V gene. V lost 10 bases to trimming and J lost 1 base, with 7 bases between them. This CDR3 is CAIQGNYGYTF. The CDR3 region has the DNA TGTGCCATACAGGGTAACTATGGCTACACCTTC.

The count of this clone is one. The chain couples TRBV25-1 to TRBJ2-5, with TRBD2 matching over 11 bases. Germline V gives CDR1 MGHDK, CDR2 SYGVNS. The CDR3 is 15 residues long. With 4 bases clipped from V and 7 bases from J, the junction kept 8 bases outside the gene matches. CDR3 loop: CASSVGASGGSTQYF. Here the CDR3 DNA reads TGTGCCAGCAGTGTCGGGGCTAGCGGGGGGTCGACCCAGTACTTC.

The chain links TRBV28 to TRBJ1-2; no firm D call. V was trimmed by 2 bases and J by 5 bases, leaving 9 bases between them. The CDR3 runs 13 residues. The germline V gene has CDR1 MDHEN and CDR2 SYDVKM. The DNA for the CDR3 is TGTGCCAGCAGTTTACTGGCGGCTTATGGCTACACCTTC. It encodes CASSLLAAYGYTF.

The chain combines TRBV7-9 with TRBJ2-3; 10 nucleotides agree with TRBD1. Germline-derived CDR1 and CDR2 are SEHNR and FQNEAQ (reference sequence). This CDR3 region has 16 residues. Trimming cost V 7 bases and J 4 bases; bases outside gene matches: 11. CDR3 nucleotide sequence: TGTGCCAGCACCACACTCCCGGGACAGGGGCCAGATACGCAGTATTTT. Its translation is CASTTLPGQGPDTQYF.